Below are 26 T cell receptor beta chains sequenced from a single sample in a study of T cells after yellow fever vaccination. In TCRdb, the 5' RACE reads were re-called with MiXCR into one record per CDR3 protein. The sample gives hundreds of thousands of distinct CDR3 sequences, 9% to 15% of which show up once; 14% to 15% is in the top ten. The specimen comprised PBMCs, sampled on the day of the yellow fever booster vaccination. The source is a man in his thirties or forties who received the YFV17D yellow fever vaccine.

This rearrangement joins TRBV7-8 to TRBJ1-1, with 9 bases lining up with TRBD1. Germline loops: CDR1 SGHVS, CDR2 FQNEAQ. Germline trimming cut 5 bases from V and 4 bases from J; bases unmatched to any gene: 8. The CDR3 consists of 15 residues. The CDR3 region is CASSAVGTGSTEAFF. The CDR3 DNA follows: TGTGCCAGCAGCGCCGTCGGGACAGGGTCCACTGAAGCTTTCTTT.

On this clonotype: The junction shows a germline mismatch at one end, possibly a read error. The chain employs TRBV20-1 and TRBJ2-5, with TRBD2 identical over 13 bases. The length of the CDR3 is 16 residues. Germline-derived CDR1 and CDR2 are DFQATT and SNEGSKA (reference sequence). The CDR3 loop is CCALGTSGILLETQYF. The CDR3 nucleotides are TGCTGTGCCCTCGGGACTAGCGGGATTTTGTTGGAGACCCAGTACTTC.

This clonotype was seen only a few times. The V call is TRBV12-3 or TRBV12-4, the J call TRBJ2-1; 9 positions agree with TRBD2. V trimming: 4 bases; J trimming: 9 bases; junction bases outside the gene matches: 7. This CDR3 region has 14 residues. CDR3 residues: CASSSGTSQGEQFF. CDR3 nucleotides: TGTGCCAGCAGTTCCGGGACTAGCCAGGGTGAGCAGTTCTTC.

This clonotype was observed at least ten times. The chain employs TRBV5-4 and TRBJ2-7, with TRBD1 as a possible D gene (7 bases). The germline V gene encodes CDR1 SGHNT and CDR2 YYREEE (reference sequence). Trimming took 4 bases from V and 4 from J, leaving 15 bases between them. This CDR3 region has 14 residues. CDR3 protein: CASSPGDRIYEQYF. As DNA, the CDR3 is TGTGCCAGCAGCCCGGGGGACAGAATTTACGAGCAGTACTTC.

The rearrangement joins TRBV19 to TRBJ2-7, with TRBD2 matching over 10 bases. CDR1 and CDR2 from the germline V gene are LNHDA and SQIVND (reference sequence). With V trimmed by 3 bases and J by 4 bases, 0 bases remained unmatched. The CDR3 has 13 residues. The CDR3 DNA reads TGTGCCAGTAGTATGGGACTAGCGTACGAGCAGTACTTC. Translated, it gives CASSMGLAYEQYF.

V is TRBV20-1 and J is TRBJ1-6; TRBD1 matches at 8 bases. This CDR3 is built from 14 residues. The V segment lost 3 bases and the J segment 6 bases; nucleotides outside the gene matches: 4. Germline CDR1 reads DFQATT; CDR2 reads SNEGSKA (reference sequence). The CDR3 DNA reads TGCAGTGCTAGGAAGGACAGGGTTAATTCACCCCTCCACTTT. This encodes CSARKDRVNSPLHF.

This clonotype has a handful of counts. The chain employs TRBV28 and TRBJ1-2; D call uncertain. The CDR3 is made up of 11 amino acids. Germline lookup yields CDR1 MDHEN and CDR2 SYDVKM. The V and J ends lost 7 bases and 11 bases respectively, with 14 bases between them. Here the CDR3 reads CASTTTAGYTF. The CDR3 nucleotides read TGTGCCAGCACTACGACTGCGGGATACACCTTC.

The V gene is TRBV6-1, the J gene TRBJ1-4; TRBD1 might be the D (6 bases). Trimming stripped 7 bases from V and 6 bases from J, with 21 bases between. Looked up from germline, CDR1 is MNHNS and CDR2 is SASEGT. The CDR3 extends over 16 amino acids. The CDR3 DNA follows: TGTGCCAGCAAGAAGAACCCAGGGGCCTTGGATGAAAAACTGTTTTTT. Translating gives CASKKNPGALDEKLFF.

In this sample, this clonotype turned up many times. This chain connects TRBV5-1 to TRBJ2-3, with no clear D. The CDR3 has 11 residues. Germline V CDR1 and CDR2: SGHRS, YFSETQ. Trimming shortened V by 2 bases and J by 5 bases, and 3 bases separated the two germline ends. This CDR3 reads CASSFEDTQYF. The CDR3 coding sequence is TGCGCCAGCAGCTTTGAAGATACGCAGTATTTT.

The rearrangement links TRBV6-5 to TRBJ2-5; the match to TRBD2 covers 7 bases. The V gene's germline CDR1 is MNHEY and CDR2 SVGAGI. The V and J ends lost 4 bases and 5 bases, in that order; junction bases with no gene match: 10. The CDR3 loop spans 15 amino acids. In nucleotides, the CDR3 is TGTGCCAGCAGTTTGACCGGCGGGAGTTTGGAGACCCAGTACTTC. It translates to CASSLTGGSLETQYF.

This clonotype was seen a few times. The chain has TRBV5-6 and TRBJ2-4, with 11 bases identical to TRBD2. The germline V gene encodes CDR1 SGHDT and CDR2 YYEEEE. V shed 4 bases and J 1 base; nucleotides not matched to a gene: 4. CDR3 length equals 16 residues. The CDR3 DNA reads as TGTGCCAGCAGCAAGATAGCGGGAGGGGCCAAAAACATTCAGTACTTC. Its protein product is CASSKIAGGAKNIQYF.

This clonotype appeared a few times. V usage is TRBV12-3 or TRBV12-4 and J usage is TRBJ2-5; TRBD1 aligns across 8 bases. V lost 2 bases, J lost 5 bases, and 7 bases stayed unmatched. This CDR3 has 15 residues. Here the CDR3 reads CASSLSRTGRETQYF. The CDR3 DNA is TGTGCCAGCAGTTTATCTAGGACAGGGAGGGAGACCCAGTACTTC.

The chain links TRBV7-2 to TRBJ2-7; TRBD1 or TRBD2 may be the D gene (5 bases each). Trimming removed 3 bases from V and 3 bases from J, with 12 bases in between. The CDR3 contains 14 residues. Germline V gene sequence: CDR1 SGHTA, CDR2 FQGNSA. CDR3 amino acids: CASSFEGIGYEQYF. CDR3 sequence (DNA): TGTGCCAGCAGCTTCGAGGGGATCGGCTACGAGCAGTACTTC.

V gene TRBV7-2 combines with J gene TRBJ2-7; D possibly corresponds to TRBD2 (6 bases). The V end lost 5 bases, the J end lost 3 bases, and 11 bases lay between the germline ends. Germline CDR1 is SGHTA and CDR2 is FQGNSA. There are 13 residues in the CDR3. CDR3 nucleotide sequence: TGTGCCAGCAGCGAGACTAGTCTCTACGAGCAGTACTTC. Its protein product is CASSETSLYEQYF.

The genes are TRBV5-1 and TRBJ2-2, with a weak D call TRBD2 (6 bases). Germline CDR1 reads SGHRS; CDR2 reads YFSETQ. V was shortened by 0 bases and J by 6 bases, with 9 bases between the two germline ends. The CDR3 has 14 amino acids. This CDR3 is CASSLEPSAGELFF. CDR3 DNA: TGCGCCAGCAGCTTGGAACCTAGCGCCGGGGAGCTGTTTTTT.

This clonotype was seen a handful of times. The J gene is TRBJ1-1, the V gene TRBV7-2, with D tentatively TRBD1 (6 bases). CDR3 size: 13 residues. Between the trimmed V and J ends, which lost 4 bases and 6 bases, there was a span of 12 bases. Looked up from germline, CDR1 is SGHTA and CDR2 is FQGNSA. CDR3 loop: CASSYTGKAEAFF. DNA for the CDR3: TGTGCCAGCAGCTATACAGGGAAGGCTGAAGCTTTCTTT.

The sample holds a few counts of this clonotype. The V and J genes are TRBV20-1 and TRBJ2-3, with TRBD2 as a possible D gene (6 bases). The V gene lost 3 bases and the J gene lost 5 bases, with 18 bases spanning the gap. This CDR3 contains 15 residues. CDR1 and CDR2 from the germline V gene are DFQATT and SNEGSKA (reference sequence). The chain's CDR3 is CSARRTGAVGDTQYF. The DNA of the CDR3 is TGCAGTGCTAGGAGGACGGGAGCCGTTGGAGATACGCAGTATTTT.

V gene TRBV5-1 combines with J gene TRBJ2-7, with D perhaps matching TRBD1 (6 bases). Germline assignment: CDR1 SGHRS and CDR2 YFSETQ. Trimming cost V 4 bases and J 4 bases, with 12 bases left between them. CDR3 length equals 13 residues. The CDR3, as DNA: TGCGCCAGCAGCGCAACAGGGAAATACGAGCAGTACTTC. Protein sequence: CASSATGKYEQYF. The full variable domain, completed using reference TRBV5-1 and TRBJ2-7, is KAGVTQTPRYLIKTRGQQVTLSCSPISGHRSVSWYQQTPGQGLQFLFEYFSETQRNKGNFPGRFSGRQFSNSRSEMNVSTLELGDSALYLCASSATGKYEQYFGPGTRLTVT.

This chain uses TRBV5-4 with TRBJ2-3; 7 positions agree with TRBD2. The germline CDR1 and CDR2 sequences are SGHNT and YYREEE (reference sequence). This CDR3 is 14 amino acids long. Trimming took 10 bases from V and 4 from J; bases not matched to a gene: 12. The CDR3 nucleotides read TGTGCCGGCTGGAGGGCGGGAGTATCAGATACGCAGTATTTT. It encodes CAGWRAGVSDTQYF.

The chain uses TRBV6-5 and TRBJ1-1, with TRBD1 as a possible D gene (6 bases). The CDR3 contains 13 residues. V shed 1 base and J shed 10 bases, with 13 bases lying between them. Germline CDR1 MNHEY, CDR2 SVGAGI. The CDR3 nucleotides read TGTGCCAGCAGTTACTTGAGGGAACAGGGAGCTTTCTTT. Amino acid sequence: CASSYLREQGAFF.

This clonotype was detected a few times. The rearrangement joins TRBV25-1 to TRBJ2-7; no definite D call. The CDR3 runs to 11 residues. Trimming shortened V by 10 bases and J by 2 bases, and 9 bases separated the two germline ends. CDR1 and CDR2 (germline): MGHDK, SYGVNS. The CDR3 DNA sequence: TGTGCCACACAGACTCCCTACGAGCAGTACTTC. Translation: CATQTPYEQYF.

This clonotype was picked up a small number of times. V gene TRBV30 combines with J gene TRBJ2-6; unclear D gene. This CDR3 is 17 amino acids long. Trimming removed 0 bases at V and 0 bases at J, with 12 bases between. CDR1 is GTSNPN and CDR2 is SVGIG in the germline V gene (reference sequence). CDR3 DNA: TGTGCCTGGAGTGTAAGGGAAAGGTTCTCTGGGGCCAACGTCCTGACTTTC. It is translated as CAWSVRERFSGANVLTF.

The genes are TRBV9 and TRBJ2-7; TRBD1 is a possible D gene (6 bases). V gave up 3 bases and J gave up 2 bases, with 9 bases separating them. Germline V gives CDR1 SGDLS, CDR2 YYNGEE. The CDR3 totals 13 residues. DNA of the CDR3: TGTGCCAGCAGCGAACAGGGTCCCTACGAGCAGTACTTC. Protein product: CASSEQGPYEQYF.

The rearrangement uses TRBV11-2 and TRBJ2-3; D not certain. The germline V gene encodes CDR1 SGHAT and CDR2 FQNNGV. The CDR3 is 14 amino acids. The V gene lost 0 bases and the J gene lost 4 bases, with 8 bases spanning the gap. The CDR3 sequence: CASSLDTTSDTQYF. As DNA, the CDR3 is TGTGCCAGCAGCTTAGATACAACCTCAGATACGCAGTATTTT.

The V call is TRBV30, the J call TRBJ1-5; D perhaps matches TRBD1 (5 bases). Germline-derived CDR1 and CDR2 are GTSNPN and SVGIG (reference sequence). Trimming stripped 4 bases from V and 2 bases from J, with 15 bases between. There are 15 residues in the CDR3. As DNA, the CDR3 is TGTGCCTGGACCCGGGGTACGGGGGGCAATCAGCCCCAGCATTTT. Amino acid sequence: CAWTRGTGGNQPQHF.

The chain links TRBV6-5 to TRBJ2-5, with 14 bases lining up with TRBD2. There are 16 residues in the CDR3. In germline, CDR1 is MNHEY, CDR2 SVGAGI. Losses at the gene ends were 4 bases for V and 3 bases for J; bases not matched to a gene: 4. The CDR3 loop is CASSFGGLAGEETQYF. The CDR3 nucleotides are TGTGCCAGCAGTTTCGGGGGACTAGCGGGGGAAGAGACCCAGTACTTC.